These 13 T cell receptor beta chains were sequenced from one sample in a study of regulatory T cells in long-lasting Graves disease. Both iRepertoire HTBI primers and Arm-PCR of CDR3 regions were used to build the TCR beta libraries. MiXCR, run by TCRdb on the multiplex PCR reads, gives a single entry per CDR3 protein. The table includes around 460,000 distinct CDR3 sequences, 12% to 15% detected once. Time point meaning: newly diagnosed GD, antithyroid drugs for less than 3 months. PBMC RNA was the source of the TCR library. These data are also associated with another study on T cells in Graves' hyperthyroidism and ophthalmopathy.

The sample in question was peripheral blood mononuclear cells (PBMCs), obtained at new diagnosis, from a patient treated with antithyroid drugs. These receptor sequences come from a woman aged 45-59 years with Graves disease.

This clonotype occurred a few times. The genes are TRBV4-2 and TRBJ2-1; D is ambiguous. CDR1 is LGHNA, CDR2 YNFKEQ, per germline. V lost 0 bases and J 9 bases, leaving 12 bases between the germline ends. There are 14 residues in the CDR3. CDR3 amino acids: CASSQDPSLLEQFF. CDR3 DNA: TGTGCCAGCAGCCAAGACCCCTCCCTACTTGAGCAGTTCTTC.

The CDR3 coding sequence is TGCAGCGGAGCGGGGAATGAGCAGTTCTTC. Residues: CSGAGNEQFF. The chain uses TRBV29-1 and TRBJ2-1; the match to TRBD2 covers 7 bases. The CDR3 length is 10 residues. Losses at the gene ends were 7 bases for V and 7 bases for J; bases not matched to a gene: 1. CDR1 SQVTM and CDR2 ANQGSEA come from the germline V gene.

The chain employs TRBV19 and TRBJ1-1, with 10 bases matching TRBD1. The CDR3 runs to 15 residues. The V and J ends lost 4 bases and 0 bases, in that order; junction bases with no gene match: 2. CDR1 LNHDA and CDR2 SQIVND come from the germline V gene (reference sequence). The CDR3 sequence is CASSTTGGLNTEAFF. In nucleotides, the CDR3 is TGTGCCAGTAGTACGACAGGGGGCCTGAACACTGAAGCTTTCTTT. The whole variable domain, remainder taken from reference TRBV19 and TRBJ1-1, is DGGITQSPKYLFRKEGQNVTLSCEQNLNHDAMYWYRQDPGQGLRLIYYSQIVNDFQKGDIAEGYSVSREKKESFPLTVTSAQKNPTAFYLCASSTTGGLNTEAFFGQGTRLTVV.

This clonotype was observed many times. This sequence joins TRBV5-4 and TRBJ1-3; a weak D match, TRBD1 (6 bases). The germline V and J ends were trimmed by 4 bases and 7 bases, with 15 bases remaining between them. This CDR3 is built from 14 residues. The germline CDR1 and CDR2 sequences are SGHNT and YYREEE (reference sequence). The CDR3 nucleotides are TGTGCCAGCAGCGTCAGGGGAGTCGGGAACACCATATATTTT. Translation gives CASSVRGVGNTIYF.

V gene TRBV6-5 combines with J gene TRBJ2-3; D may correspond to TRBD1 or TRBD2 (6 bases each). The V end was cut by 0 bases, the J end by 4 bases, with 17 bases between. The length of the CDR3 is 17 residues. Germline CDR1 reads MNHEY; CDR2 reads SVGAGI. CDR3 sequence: CASSYSRGVGPADTQYF. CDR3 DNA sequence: TGTGCCAGCAGTTACTCGAGGGGGGTAGGGCCGGCAGATACGCAGTATTTT.

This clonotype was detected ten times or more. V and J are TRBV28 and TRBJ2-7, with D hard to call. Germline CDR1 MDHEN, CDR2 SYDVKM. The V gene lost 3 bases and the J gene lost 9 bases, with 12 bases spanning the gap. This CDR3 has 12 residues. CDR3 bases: TGTGCCAGCAGTTTCTTTGGCGGACCGCAGTACTTC. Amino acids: CASSFFGGPQYF. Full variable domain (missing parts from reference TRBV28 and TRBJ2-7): DVKVTQSSRYLVKRTGEKVFLECVQDMDHENMFWYRQDPGLGLRLIYFSYDVKMKEKGDIPEGYSVSREKKERFSLILESASTNQTSMYLCASSFFGGPQYFGPGTRLTVT.

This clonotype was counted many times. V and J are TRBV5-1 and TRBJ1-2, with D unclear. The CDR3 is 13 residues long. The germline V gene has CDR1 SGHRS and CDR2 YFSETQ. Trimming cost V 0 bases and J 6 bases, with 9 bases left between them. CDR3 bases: TGCGCCAGCAGCTTGGGGGAACAGCATGGCTACACCTTC. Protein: CASSLGEQHGYTF. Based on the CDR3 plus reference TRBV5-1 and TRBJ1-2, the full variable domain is KAGVTQTPRYLIKTRGQQVTLSCSPISGHRSVSWYQQTPGQGLQFLFEYFSETQRNKGNFPGRFSGRQFSNSRSEMNVSTLELGDSALYLCASSLGEQHGYTFGSGTRLTVV.

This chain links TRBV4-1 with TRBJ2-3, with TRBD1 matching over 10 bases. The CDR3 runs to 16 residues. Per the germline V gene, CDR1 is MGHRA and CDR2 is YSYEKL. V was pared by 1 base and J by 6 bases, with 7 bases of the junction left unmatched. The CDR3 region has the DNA TGCGCCAGCAGCCAAGCGACAGGGGGCGTTTCTGATACGCAGTATTTT. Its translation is CASSQATGGVSDTQYF.

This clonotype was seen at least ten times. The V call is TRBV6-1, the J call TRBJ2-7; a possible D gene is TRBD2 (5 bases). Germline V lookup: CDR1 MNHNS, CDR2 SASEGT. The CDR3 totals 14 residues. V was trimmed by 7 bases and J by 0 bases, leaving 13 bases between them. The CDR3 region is CASNRGPHSYEQYF. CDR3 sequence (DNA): TGTGCCAGCAACCGAGGGCCTCACTCCTACGAGCAGTACTTC.

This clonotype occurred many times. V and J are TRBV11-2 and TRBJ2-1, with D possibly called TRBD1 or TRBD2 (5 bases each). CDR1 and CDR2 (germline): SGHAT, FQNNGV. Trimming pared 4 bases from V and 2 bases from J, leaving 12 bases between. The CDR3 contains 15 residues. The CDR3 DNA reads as TGTGCCAGCAGCTCCCTGACGGGACCCTACAATGAGCAGTTCTTC. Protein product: CASSSLTGPYNEQFF. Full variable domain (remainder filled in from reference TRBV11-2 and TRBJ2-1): EAGVAQSPRYKIIEKRQSVAFWCNPISGHATLYWYQQILGQGPKLLIQFQNNGVVDDSQLPKDRFSAERLKGVDSTLKIQPAKLEDSAVYLCASSSLTGPYNEQFFGPGTRLTVL.

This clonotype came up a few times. The CDR3 here is CSVDSPQGQLYGYTF. CDR3 DNA: TGCAGCGTTGATTCACCCCAGGGGCAGCTATATGGCTACACCTTC. V and J are TRBV29-1 and TRBJ1-2, with a tentative D call TRBD1 (6 bases). V lost 3 bases to trimming and J lost 5 bases, with 19 bases between them. The V gene's germline CDR1 is SQVTM and CDR2 ANQGSEA. CDR3 length equals 15 residues.

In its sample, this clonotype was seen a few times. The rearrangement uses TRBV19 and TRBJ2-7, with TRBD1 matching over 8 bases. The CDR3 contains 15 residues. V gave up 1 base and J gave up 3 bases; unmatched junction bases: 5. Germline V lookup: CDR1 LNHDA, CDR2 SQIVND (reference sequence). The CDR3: CASSIVTGANYEQYF. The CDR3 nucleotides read TGTGCCAGTAGTATAGTGACAGGGGCGAACTACGAGCAGTACTTC.

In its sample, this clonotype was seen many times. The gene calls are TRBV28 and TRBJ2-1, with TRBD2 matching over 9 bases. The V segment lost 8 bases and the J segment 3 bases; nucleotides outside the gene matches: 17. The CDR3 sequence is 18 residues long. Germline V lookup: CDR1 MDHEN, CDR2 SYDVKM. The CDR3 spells CASLKLAGWPLVYNEQFF. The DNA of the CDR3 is TGTGCCAGCCTCAAGCTAGCGGGATGGCCTCTCGTCTACAATGAGCAGTTCTTC. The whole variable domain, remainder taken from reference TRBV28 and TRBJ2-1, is DVKVTQSSRYLVKRTGEKVFLECVQDMDHENMFWYRQDPGLGLRLIYFSYDVKMKEKGDIPEGYSVSREKKERFSLILESASTNQTSMYLCASLKLAGWPLVYNEQFFGPGTRLTVL.